These 22 T cell receptor beta chains share one sample of origin, sequenced in a study of early T cells in non-severe SARS-CoV-2 infection (dated by TCRdb to 2020 to 2022). Library construction relied on 5' RACE. Data came from a NextSeq 500. In TCRdb, the public reads were trimmed at Q25 with fastp and aligned with MiXCR, with productive beta chains retained. For every CDR3 protein sequence, its rows merge into one entry that carries the most common genes and DNA. The table for this sample lists about 43,000 distinct CDR3 sequences; under 13% of them were counted only once. In total, the top ten clones hold roughly 9.7% of the sample. Material for sequencing was whole blood. The receptor source for this set is an adult who was a healthcare worker with PCR-confirmed SARS-CoV-2 infection or an uninfected control (not recorded which).

This clonotype was seen repeatedly, ten times or more. V is TRBV2 and J is TRBJ2-3; TRBD2 matches at 12 bases. Germline CDR1 and CDR2: SNHLY and FYNNEI. Trimming cost V 8 bases and J 2 bases; bases outside gene matches: 8. The CDR3 runs 16 residues. The CDR3 here is CASFRLAGENTDTQYF. CDR3 DNA: TGTGCCAGCTTCCGACTAGCGGGGGAGAACACAGATACGCAGTATTTT. The variable domain in full, with the rest retrieved from reference TRBV2 and TRBJ2-3, is EPEVTQTPSHQVTQMGQEVILRCVPISNHLYFYWYRQILGQKVEFLVSFYNNEISEKSEIFDDQFSVERPDGSNFTLKIRSTKLEDSAMYFCASFRLAGENTDTQYFGPGTRLTVL.

This clonotype has just a few counts. The CDR3 is CATSRVGTGRFVEAFF. The CDR3 bases are TGTGCCACCAGCAGAGTTGGAACAGGGAGGTTTGTAGAAGCTTTCTTT. This chain joins TRBV15 and TRBJ1-1, with D possibly matching TRBD1 (6 bases). V lost 1 base to trimming and J lost 8 bases, with 20 bases between them. CDR3 length: 16 amino acids. Germline V gene data show CDR1 as LNHNV and CDR2 as YYDKDF (reference sequence).

This clonotype was seen a handful of times. This chain links TRBV28 with TRBJ1-4; TRBD1 matches at 9 bases. V trimming: 6 bases; J trimming: 7 bases; junction bases outside the gene matches: 12. This CDR3 region has 16 residues. The germline V gene encodes CDR1 MDHEN and CDR2 SYDVKM. The CDR3 bases are TGTGCCAGCAGCCTCCTCGAGGACAGGGGCGGTGAAAAACTGTTTTTT. Its protein is CASSLLEDRGGEKLFF. Full variable domain (remainder filled in from reference TRBV28 and TRBJ1-4): DVKVTQSSRYLVKRTGEKVFLECVQDMDHENMFWYRQDPGLGLRLIYFSYDVKMKEKGDIPEGYSVSREKKERFSLILESASTNQTSMYLCASSLLEDRGGEKLFFGSGTQLSVL.

The chain employs TRBV12-3 or TRBV12-4 and TRBJ2-7; weak D call: TRBD1 (5 bases). The CDR3 is made up of 14 amino acids. The V gene lost 4 bases and the J gene lost 3 bases, with 13 bases spanning the gap. The CDR3 region has the DNA TGTGCCAGCAGTTCGACAGATACGATCTACGAGCAGTACTTC. This encodes CASSSTDTIYEQYF.

This clonotype was recorded at least ten times. The V call is TRBV2, the J call TRBJ1-1; D remains ambiguous. Trimming left V 5 bases short and J 1 base short, with 8 bases between. The CDR3 sequence is 13 residues long. The germline CDR1 and CDR2 sequences are SNHLY and FYNNEI. CDR3 sequence reads: CASSSTQNTEAFF. In DNA form, the CDR3 reads TGTGCCAGCAGTTCAACTCAGAACACTGAAGCTTTCTTT.

At least ten counts were recorded for this clonotype. The V gene is TRBV19, the J gene TRBJ1-1; the match to TRBD1 covers 9 bases. CDR1 is LNHDA and CDR2 is SQIVND in the germline V gene (reference sequence). V lost 8 bases, J lost 0 bases, and 1 base stayed unmatched. CDR3 length: 13 amino acids. CDR3 in amino acids: CASGTGMNTEAFF. CDR3 bases: TGTGCCAGTGGGACAGGGATGAACACTGAAGCTTTCTTT.

The chain carries TRBV4-2 and TRBJ1-3; D is unresolved. The CDR3 is 16 amino acids. Germline V lookup: CDR1 LGHNA, CDR2 YNFKEQ. The germline V and J ends were trimmed by 1 base and 0 bases, with 10 bases remaining between them. For the CDR3, the DNA is TGTGCCAGCAGCCAAGCGACCAAGAGCTCTGGAAACACCATATATTTT. Protein sequence: CASSQATKSSGNTIYF.

This clonotype occurred a few times. The chain couples TRBV20-1 to TRBJ1-6; 8 bases agree with TRBD1. V was pared by 0 bases and J by 9 bases, with 13 bases of the junction left unmatched. The germline CDR1 and CDR2 sequences are DFQATT and SNEGSKA (reference sequence). The CDR3 spans 17 residues. The CDR3 loop reads CSAREATGTGGSSPLHF. In nucleotides, the CDR3 is TGCAGTGCTAGAGAGGCGACCGGGACAGGTGGGAGTTCACCCCTCCACTTT.

This clonotype has a count of ten or more. This rearrangement joins TRBV7-2 to TRBJ2-7; perhaps TRBD2 as D (5 bases). V gave up 2 bases and J gave up 1 base, with 12 bases separating them. This CDR3 contains 15 residues. CDR1 is SGHTA and CDR2 is FQGNSA in the germline V gene. The DNA of the CDR3 is TGTGCCAGCAGCTTAAGCGGCGGAGGTTCCTACGAGCAGTACTTC. Residues: CASSLSGGGSYEQYF. The entire variable domain, with the rest obtained from reference TRBV7-2 and TRBJ2-7, is as follows: GAGVSQSPSNKVTEKGKDVELRCDPISGHTALYWYRQSLGQGLEFLIYFQGNSAPDKSGLPSDRFSAERTGGSVSTLTIQRTQQEDSAVYLCASSLSGGGSYEQYFGPGTRLTVT.

This clonotype was detected a few times. V usage is TRBV28 and J usage is TRBJ1-5; D not certain. Trimming shortened V by 7 bases and J by 6 bases, and 10 bases separated the two germline ends. The CDR3 has 12 amino acids. In germline, CDR1 is MDHEN, CDR2 SYDVKM. The CDR3, as DNA: TGTGCCAGCACTGACTTCGGTCAGCCCCAGCATTTT. The encoded protein is CASTDFGQPQHF.

This clonotype was detected only a few times. Its ends do not fully match the called genes, so a read error is possible. This sequence joins TRBV27 and TRBJ2-7; tentatively, D is TRBD1 (6 bases). The CDR3 loop spans 14 amino acids. The germline gives CDR1 MNHEY, CDR2 SMNVEV (reference sequence). The CDR3 spells CASSDRLSSYGQYF. Here the CDR3 DNA reads TGTGCCAGCAGTGACAGGTTGAGCTCCTACGGGCAGTACTTC.

This clonotype came up a few times. This chain connects TRBV19 to TRBJ2-5; the match to TRBD1 covers 12 bases. Germline CDR1 and CDR2: LNHDA and SQIVND (reference sequence). V lost 6 bases and J lost 1; bases outside the gene matches: 6. The CDR3 totals 16 residues. For the CDR3, the DNA is TGTGCCAGTAGCCCGGGACAGGGGGCCCTCCAAGAGACCCAGTACTTC. It specifies CASSPGQGALQETQYF.

This clonotype is categorized as medium-sized. V and J are TRBV19 and TRBJ2-5; D may match TRBD1 or TRBD2 (5 bases each). V was trimmed by 5 bases and J by 1 base, leaving 11 bases between them. The V gene's germline CDR1 is LNHDA and CDR2 SQIVND (reference sequence). The CDR3 runs to 14 residues. Here the CDR3 reads CASSPGRFQETQYF. The CDR3 bases are TGTGCCAGTAGTCCGGGACGTTTCCAAGAGACCCAGTACTTC.

The chain employs TRBV15 and TRBJ2-1, with unresolved D. Germline lookup yields CDR1 LNHNV and CDR2 YYDKDF (reference sequence). The V gene lost 0 bases and the J gene lost 9 bases, with 12 bases spanning the gap. CDR3 size: 14 residues. The CDR3 loop is CATSRDRAVGEQFF. CDR3 nucleotide sequence: TGTGCCACCAGCAGAGATCGGGCAGTAGGTGAGCAGTTCTTC.

This clonotype appeared many times. The CDR3 protein is CAISNPVRDRGVDQPQHF. The CDR3 DNA sequence: TGTGCCATCAGCAATCCCGTCCGGGACAGGGGGGTGGATCAGCCCCAGCATTTT. The chain links TRBV10-3 to TRBJ1-5; 11 nucleotides match TRBD1. V trimming: 6 bases; J trimming: 5 bases; junction bases outside the gene matches: 15. The CDR3 totals 18 residues. Germline V gene sequence: CDR1 ENHRY, CDR2 SYGVKD.

V usage is TRBV30 and J usage is TRBJ1-4; D is ambiguous. CDR3 length: 12 amino acids. Germline CDR1 is GTSNPN and CDR2 is SVGIG (reference sequence). Trimming shortened V by 2 bases and J by 8 bases, and 9 bases separated the two germline ends. Here the CDR3 DNA reads TGTGCCTGGAGTCCCCGTTACGAAAAACTGTTTTTT. This translates into CAWSPRYEKLFF.

This clonotype was recorded at least ten times. The chain combines TRBV6-4 with TRBJ2-1; tentative D call: TRBD1 (6 bases). The CDR3 length is 14 residues. Germline CDR1 MRHNA, CDR2 SNTAGT. Trimming cost V 3 bases and J 8 bases, with 14 bases left between them. The CDR3 sequence: CASSEGQQGDEQFF. DNA for the CDR3: TGTGCCAGCAGTGAGGGGCAACAGGGCGATGAGCAGTTCTTC.

This clonotype was detected ten times or more. This sequence joins TRBV9 and TRBJ2-7, with D maybe TRBD1 (5 bases). Germline V gene lookup returns CDR1 SGDLS and CDR2 YYNGEE. The CDR3 consists of 15 residues. With 5 bases removed from V and 7 bases from J, the gap between germline ends came to 22 bases. CDR3: CASSFTGGLGMEQYF. The CDR3 coding sequence is TGTGCCAGCAGTTTCACAGGTGGGCTTGGTATGGAGCAGTACTTC.

In its sample, this clonotype was seen many times. V is TRBV12-3 or TRBV12-4 and J is TRBJ2-5; perhaps TRBD2 as D (5 bases). The V end was cut by 7 bases, the J end by 5 bases, with 14 bases between. The CDR3 totals 13 residues. The CDR3 loop is CASTRRVGETQYF. DNA of the CDR3: TGTGCCAGCACCCGGCGGGTCGGGGAGACCCAGTACTTC.

This rearrangement joins TRBV7-2 to TRBJ2-7; TRBD1 aligns across 10 bases. Germline V gene data show CDR1 as SGHTA and CDR2 as FQGNSA. With V trimmed by 5 bases and J by 5 bases, 6 bases remained unmatched. The CDR3 sequence is 14 residues long. CDR3 in DNA: TGTGCCAGCAGCATGACGGGACAGGGGAACGAGCAGTACTTC. Its protein is CASSMTGQGNEQYF.

The V call is TRBV6-5, the J call TRBJ1-4; D is uncertain. V was clipped by 3 bases and J by 9 bases, with 11 bases between them. Germline lookup yields CDR1 MNHEY and CDR2 SVGAGI. There are 13 residues in the CDR3. DNA of the CDR3: TGTGCCAGCAGTTATGGTTCCAGGCAAAAACTGTTTTTT. This translates into CASSYGSRQKLFF.

Remarks on this clonotype: A read error may be the cause here, since a much bigger clone is one base away. The chain recombines TRBV7-2 with TRBJ2-7, with TRBD1 matching over 9 bases. Germline V lookup: CDR1 SGHTA, CDR2 FQGNSA. This CDR3 contains 13 residues. V lost 5 bases to trimming and J lost 5 bases; unmatched junction nucleotides: 4. The CDR3 DNA reads TGTGCCAGCAGCAAAAGGACAGGGGACGAGCAGTACTTC. Translation gives CASSKRTGDEQYF.